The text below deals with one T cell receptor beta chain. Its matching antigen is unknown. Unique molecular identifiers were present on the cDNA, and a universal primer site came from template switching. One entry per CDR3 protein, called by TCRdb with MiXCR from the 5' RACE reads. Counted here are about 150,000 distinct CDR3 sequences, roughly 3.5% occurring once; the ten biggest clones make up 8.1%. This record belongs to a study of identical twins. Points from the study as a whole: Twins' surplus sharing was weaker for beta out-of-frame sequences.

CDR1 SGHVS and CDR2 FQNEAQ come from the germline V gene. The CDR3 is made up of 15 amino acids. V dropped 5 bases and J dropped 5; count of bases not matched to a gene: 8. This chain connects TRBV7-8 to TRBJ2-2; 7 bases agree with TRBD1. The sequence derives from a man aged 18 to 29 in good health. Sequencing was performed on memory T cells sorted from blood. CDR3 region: CASSETGTETGELFF. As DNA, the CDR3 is TGTGCCAGCAGCGAGACCGGGACAGAGACCGGGGAGCTGTTTTTT.